This TCR beta chain was sequenced for a study of T cells in Graves' hyperthyroidism and ophthalmopathy. TCR beta CDR3 sequences were amplified from RNA transcripts. First-round RT-PCR targeting the TCR CDR3 was performed with the HTBI primer set. TCRdb reprocessed the multiplex PCR reads with MiXCR, giving one entry per CDR3 protein. The sample has approximately 330,000 distinct CDR3 sequences, roughly 20% seen once. The CDR3 covers 16 residues. V shed 1 base, J shed 1 base, and the junction held 3 bases outside the gene matches. Looked up from germline, CDR1 is KGHDR and CDR2 is SFDVKD. This clonotype was recorded many times. Patients between 18 and 65 years old had hyperthyroidism, newly diagnosed and lasting under 2 months.

The sample taken for sequencing was blood. The chain uses TRBV24-1 and TRBJ2-1; 7 bases align to TRBD2. The receptor's source is a woman in her 50s with Graves' hyperthyroidism. In DNA form, the CDR3 reads TGTGCCACCAGTGATTTTGGCGGGAGATCCTACAATGAGCAGTTCTTC. Its protein product is CATSDFGGRSYNEQFF.